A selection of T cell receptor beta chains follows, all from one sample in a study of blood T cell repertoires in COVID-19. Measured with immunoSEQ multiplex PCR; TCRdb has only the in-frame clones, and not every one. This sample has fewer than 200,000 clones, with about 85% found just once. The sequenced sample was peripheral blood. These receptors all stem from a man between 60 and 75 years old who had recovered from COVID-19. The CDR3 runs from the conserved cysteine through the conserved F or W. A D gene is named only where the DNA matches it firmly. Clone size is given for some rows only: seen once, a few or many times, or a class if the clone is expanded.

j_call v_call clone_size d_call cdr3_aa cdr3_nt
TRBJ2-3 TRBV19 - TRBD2 CASSLGLAEDTQYF TGTGCCAGTAGTCTTGGACTAGCTGAAGATACGCAGTATTTT
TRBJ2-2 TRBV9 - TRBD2 CATTGGNGELFF TGTGCCACTACGGGGGGAAACGGGGAGCTGTTTTTT
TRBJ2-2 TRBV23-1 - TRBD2 CASSQSWLAGGNTGELFF TGCGCCAGCAGTCAATCGTGGTTAGCGGGGGGGAACACCGGGGAGCTGTTTTTT
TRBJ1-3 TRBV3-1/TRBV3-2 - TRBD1 CASSPDRGTSSGNTIYF TGTGCCAGCAGCCCCGACAGGGGGACTTCGTCTGGAAACACCATATATTTT
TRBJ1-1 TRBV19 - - CATQVSNTEAFF TGTGCCACCCAGGTTTCGAACACTGAAGCTTTCTTT
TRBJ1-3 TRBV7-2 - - CASGGRVIGNTIYF TGTGCCAGCGGGGGCAGGGTTATTGGAAACACCATATATTTT
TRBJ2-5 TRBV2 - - CASKSEETQYF TGTGCCAGCAAATCGGAAGAGACCCAGTACTTC
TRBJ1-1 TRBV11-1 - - CASSLARSTNTEAFF TGTGCCAGCAGCTTAGCGCGGAGTACGAACACTGAAGCTTTCTTT
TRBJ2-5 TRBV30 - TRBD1 CAWSLGTGQETQYF TGTGCCTGGAGTTTGGGGACAGGCCAAGAGACCCAGTACTTC
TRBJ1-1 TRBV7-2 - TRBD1 CASSPDRVWEAFF TGTGCCAGCAGTCCGGACAGGGTTTGGGAAGCTTTCTTT
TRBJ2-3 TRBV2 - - CASRADGAGGTDTQYF TGTGCCAGCAGGGCCGACGGGGCAGGGGGCACAGATACGCAGTATTTT
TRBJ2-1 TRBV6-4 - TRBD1 CASSERDREHNEQFF TGTGCCAGCAGTGAAAGGGACAGGGAACACAATGAGCAGTTCTTC
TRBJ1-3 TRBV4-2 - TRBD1 CASSPPDREDTIYF TGTGCCAGCAGCCCCCCCGACAGGGAGGACACCATATATTTT
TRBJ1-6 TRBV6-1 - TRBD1 CATHTGANNSPLHF TGTGCCACCCATACAGGGGCCAATAATTCACCCCTCCACTTT
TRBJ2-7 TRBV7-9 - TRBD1 CASSLAVDRSLGQYF TGTGCCAGCAGCTTAGCAGTGGACAGGAGTCTAGGGCAGTACTTC
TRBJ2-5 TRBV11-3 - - CASTFAGSETQYF TGTGCCAGCACTTTCGCAGGGTCGGAGACCCAGTACTTC
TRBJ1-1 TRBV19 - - CASSVQGKRANTEAFF TGTGCCAGTAGTGTTCAGGGGAAAAGGGCGAACACTGAAGCTTTCTTT
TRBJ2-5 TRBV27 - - CASSLQNQETQYF TGTGCCAGCAGTTTACAGAACCAAGAGACCCAGTACTTC
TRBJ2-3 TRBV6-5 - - CASSQVGSRTDTQYF TGTGCCAGCAGTCAGGTCGGCAGCCGCACAGATACGCAGTATTTT
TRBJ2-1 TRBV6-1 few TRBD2 CASSEKRLAHYNEQFF TGTGCCAGCAGTGAGAAGCGACTAGCGCACTACAATGAGCAGTTCTTC
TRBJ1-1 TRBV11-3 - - CASSLDSYTEAFF TGTGCCAGCAGCCTAGACAGTTACACTGAAGCTTTCTTT
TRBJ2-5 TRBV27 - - CASRSAGGETQYF TGTGCCAGCAGATCCGCAGGGGGGGAGACCCAGTACTTC
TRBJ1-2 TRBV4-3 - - CASSQEPGTPVYGYTF TGCGCCAGCAGCCAAGAGCCCGGGACACCAGTCTATGGCTACACCTTC
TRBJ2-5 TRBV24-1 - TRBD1 CATSDPHGGQAGGYLYQETQYF TGTGCCACCAGTGACCCTCACGGGGGACAGGCAGGAGGCTACTTGTACCAAGAGACCCAGTACTTC
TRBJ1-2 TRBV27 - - CASSFGDNNYGYTF TGTGCCAGCAGTTTTGGGGACAATAACTATGGCTACACCTTC
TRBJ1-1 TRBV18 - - CASSPSPDSEAFF TGTGCCAGCTCACCTTCCCCGGACAGTGAAGCTTTCTTT
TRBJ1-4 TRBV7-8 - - CASSSTEPNEKLFF TGTGCCAGCAGCTCGACAGAGCCTAATGAAAAACTGTTTTTT
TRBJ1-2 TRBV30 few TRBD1 CAWSVPGGYGYTF TGTGCCTGGAGTGTACCAGGGGGCTATGGCTACACCTTC
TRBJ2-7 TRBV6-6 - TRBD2 CASSGTSGYEQYF TGTGCCAGCAGCGGGACTAGCGGATACGAGCAGTACTTC
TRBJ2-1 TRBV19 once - CASSRRGSGGRNNEQFF TGTGCCAGTAGTAGAAGGGGGTCGGGGGGCCGTAACAATGAGCAGTTCTTC
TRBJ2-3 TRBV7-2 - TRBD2 CASSPQTSGGTTDTQYF TGTGCCAGCAGCCCCCAGACTAGCGGGGGGACCACAGATACGCAGTATTTT
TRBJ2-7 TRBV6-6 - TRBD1 CASSMTGGLNEQYF TGTGCCAGCAGCATGACAGGGGGCTTGAACGAGCAGTACTTC
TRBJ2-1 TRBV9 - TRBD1 CASSFPGQGREQFF TGTGCCAGCAGCTTCCCCGGACAGGGGAGGGAGCAGTTCTTC
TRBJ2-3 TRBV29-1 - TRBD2 CSVVGTSGADTDTQYF TGCAGCGTTGTAGGGACTAGCGGGGCCGACACAGATACGCAGTATTTT
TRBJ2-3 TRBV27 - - CASSPHSIGDTQYF TGTGCCAGCAGTCCCCACAGTATAGGAGATACGCAGTATTTT
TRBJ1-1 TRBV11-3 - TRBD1 CASSSTTGGTEAFF TGTGCCAGCAGCTCAACTACAGGGGGCACTGAAGCTTTCTTT
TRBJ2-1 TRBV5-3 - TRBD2 CARSSGRLAGGNSNEQFF TGTGCCAGAAGCTCCGGTAGACTAGCGGGGGGGAACTCCAATGAGCAGTTCTTC
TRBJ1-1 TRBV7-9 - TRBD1 CASSLAGDRGEAFF TGTGCCAGCAGCTTAGCAGGGGACAGGGGGGAAGCTTTCTTT
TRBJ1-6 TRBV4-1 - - CASSQEQGYNSPLHF TGCGCCAGCAGCCAAGAACAGGGCTATAATTCACCCCTCCACTTT
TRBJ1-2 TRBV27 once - CASSLRQKSNYGYTF TGTGCCAGCAGCCTACGACAGAAAAGCAACTATGGCTACACCTTC
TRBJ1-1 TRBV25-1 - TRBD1 CASSAVRTGRGERAFF TGTGCCAGCAGTGCAGTTAGGACAGGGCGTGGTGAGCGAGCTTTCTTT
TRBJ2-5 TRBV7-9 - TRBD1 CASSPPTGGETQYF TGTGCCAGCAGCCCGCCGACAGGGGGGGAGACCCAGTACTTC
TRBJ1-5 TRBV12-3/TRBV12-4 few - CASQQESNQPQHF TGTGCCAGCCAACAGGAGAGCAATCAGCCCCAGCATTTT
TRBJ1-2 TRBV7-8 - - CASSLARDSEGGYTF TGTGCCAGCAGCTTAGCCAGGGACTCCGAAGGGGGCTACACCTTC
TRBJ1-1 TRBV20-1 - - CSARGARAFF TGCAGTGCTAGAGGGGCACGGGCTTTCTTT
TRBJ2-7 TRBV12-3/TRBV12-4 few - CASSSFYEQYF TGTGCCAGCAGTTCATTCTACGAGCAGTACTTC
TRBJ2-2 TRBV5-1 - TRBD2 CASSPAPGTSSTGELFF TGCGCCAGCAGCCCTGCCCCCGGGACTAGTTCCACCGGGGAGCTGTTTTTT
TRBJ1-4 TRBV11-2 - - CASSPRRGTNEKLFF TGTGCCAGCAGCCCCCGCAGAGGGACTAATGAAAAACTGTTTTTT
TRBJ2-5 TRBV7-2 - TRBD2 CASSLSSGGFQETQYF TGTGCCAGCAGCTTGTCTAGCGGGGGGTTCCAAGAGACCCAGTACTTC
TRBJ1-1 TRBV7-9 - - CASSPDILNTEAFF TGTGCCAGCAGCCCCGACATTCTGAACACTGAAGCTTTCTTT
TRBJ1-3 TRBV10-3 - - CAISGQLDTGNTIYF TGTGCCATCAGTGGACAGCTAGATACTGGAAACACCATATATTTT
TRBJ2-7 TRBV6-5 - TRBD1 CASNLHRGRYEQYF TGTGCCAGCAACTTACACAGGGGGCGGTACGAGCAGTACTTC
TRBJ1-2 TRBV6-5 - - CASSYSSRFGDGYTF TGTGCCAGCAGTTACTCTTCCAGGTTTGGTGATGGCTACACCTTC
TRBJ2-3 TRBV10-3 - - CAISESVSGDSTDTQYF TGTGCCATCAGTGAGTCAGTATCAGGGGATAGCACAGATACGCAGTATTTT
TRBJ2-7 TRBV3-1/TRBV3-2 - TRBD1 CASSYQDRKVNEQYF TGTGCCAGCAGCTACCAGGACAGGAAGGTTAACGAGCAGTACTTC